The 30 T cell receptor beta chains presented below share a single source sample, sequenced in a study of lymphopenia after photon versus proton radiotherapy. Sequencing used immunoSEQ multiplex PCR; TCRdb keeps in-frame clones, though not all of them. The data hold 6,000 to 6,500 clones, with approximately 90% observed a single time. The material was peripheral blood, obtained from a patient treated with photon-based radiotherapy. The receptor set was obtained from a man between 60 and 75 years old with cholangiocarcinoma.

The V and J genes are TRBV10-3 and TRBJ2-3, with 8 bases aligning to TRBD1. V shed 0 bases, J shed 4 bases, and the junction held 3 bases outside the gene matches. This CDR3 comprises 15 residues. CDR1 ENHRY and CDR2 SYGVKD come from the germline V gene. Here the CDR3 DNA reads TGTGCCATCAGTGAGTCGACAGGGGTGTCAGATACGCAGTATTTT. Amino acids: CAISESTGVSDTQYF.

The CDR3 protein is CASSSPTGGITF. CDR3 DNA: TGTGCCAGCAGCTCCCCGACAGGGGGAATCACCTTC. The rearrangement uses TRBV7-6 and TRBJ1-2; 9 nucleotides align to TRBD1. Germline-derived CDR1 and CDR2 are SGHVS and FNYEAQ. The CDR3 is 12 amino acids. The V segment lost 4 bases and the J segment 13 bases; nucleotides outside the gene matches: 7.

The chain uses TRBV28 and TRBJ1-5; D unclear. The V end was cut by 5 bases, the J end by 0 bases, with 11 bases between. Germline V CDR1 and CDR2: MDHEN, SYDVKM. The CDR3 spans 15 residues. The CDR3 loop reads CASSTAGNSNQPQHF. The CDR3 nucleotides read TGTGCCAGCAGTACCGCCGGCAATAGCAATCAGCCCCAGCATTTT.

Here the CDR3 DNA reads TGTGCCAGCAGTGAAGAAAGCCTTTTCCTTGGGCGAATCTGGTCCGGGGAGCTGTTTTTT. It codes for CASSEESLFLGRIWSGELFF. The rearrangement uses TRBV6-1 and TRBJ2-2; no clear D gene. Germline-derived CDR1 and CDR2 are MNHNS and SASEGT. V was clipped by 1 base and J by 6 bases, with 27 bases between them. The CDR3 runs to 20 residues.

CDR3 region: CSVFSNHEQFF. CDR3 DNA sequence: TGCAGCGTCTTCTCAAATCATGAGCAGTTCTTC. The chain recombines TRBV29-1 with TRBJ2-1; no clear D gene. The ends were cut back, 6 bases at V and 8 bases at J, with 11 bases in the middle. CDR3 length: 11 residues. Germline assignment: CDR1 SQVTM and CDR2 ANQGSEA.

The chain joins TRBV4-3 to TRBJ1-4; D ambiguous. Trimming pared 1 base from V and 5 bases from J, leaving 11 bases between. The CDR3 spans 15 residues. Germline V lookup: CDR1 LGHNA, CDR2 YSLEER. As DNA, the CDR3 is TGCGCCAGCAGCCAAGGGTGGCCCTTAAATGAAAAACTGTTTTTT. Residues: CASSQGWPLNEKLFF.

The chain has TRBV10-2 and TRBJ2-5, with 12 bases identical to TRBD2. CDR1 and CDR2 from the germline V gene are WSHSY and SAAADI. V lost 4 bases, J lost 5 bases, and 2 bases stayed unmatched. The CDR3 runs to 14 residues. This CDR3 is CASSVLAGGETQYF. The DNA for the CDR3 is TGCGCCAGCAGTGTCCTAGCGGGGGGGGAGACCCAGTACTTC.

The chain recombines TRBV7-9 with TRBJ2-5; 10 nucleotides line up with TRBD2. The germline gives CDR1 SEHNR, CDR2 FQNEAQ (reference sequence). This CDR3 contains 16 residues. V lost 5 bases, J lost 6 bases, and 12 bases stayed unmatched. CDR3 region: CASSPELSSGSKTQYF. In DNA, the CDR3 is TGTGCCAGCAGCCCCGAGTTATCTAGCGGGAGCAAGACCCAGTACTTC.

V usage is TRBV28 and J usage is TRBJ1-5; D may be TRBD1 (5 bases). Germline V CDR1 and CDR2: MDHEN, SYDVKM. V lost 6 bases, J lost 6 bases, and 15 bases lay in between. The CDR3 has 14 residues. The CDR3 protein is CASSTGQGAQPQHF. In nucleotides, the CDR3 is TGTGCCAGCAGCACGGGGCAGGGCGCTCAGCCCCAGCATTTT.

The chain employs TRBV5-5 and TRBJ2-7, with D tentatively TRBD1 (5 bases). V dropped 3 bases and J dropped 3 bases, with 19 bases sitting between them. The germline gives CDR1 SGHKS, CDR2 YYEKEE (reference sequence). The CDR3 consists of 16 residues. CDR3 region: CASSSATDIALYEQYF. CDR3 DNA: TGTGCCAGCAGCTCGGCCACGGACATCGCTCTCTACGAGCAGTACTTC.

This clone has only one observation. The sample holds other DNA sequences that translate to the same CDR3. The CDR3 DNA reads as TGTGCCAGCAGCGAGACATACAGGGGAGATACGCAGTATTTT. Its translation: CASSETYRGDTQYF. The chain employs TRBV7-8 and TRBJ2-3; 7 nucleotides line up with TRBD1. This CDR3 is built from 14 residues. Germline lookup yields CDR1 SGHVS and CDR2 FQNEAQ. V lost 5 bases and J lost 5; bases outside the gene matches: 7.

This chain joins TRBV25-1 and TRBJ1-1, with D unclear. Germline V gene lookup returns CDR1 MGHDK and CDR2 SYGVNS. This CDR3 has 13 amino acids. Deletions cut 7 bases from V and 4 bases from J, with 13 bases between. Here the CDR3 DNA reads TGTGCCAGCACGAAGGGTTTTGCCACTGAAGCTTTCTTT. It specifies CASTKGFATEAFF.

V and J are TRBV7-9 and TRBJ1-4, with 9 bases identical to TRBD1. The germline gives CDR1 SEHNR, CDR2 FQNEAQ (reference sequence). The CDR3 has 17 residues. With V trimmed by 1 base and J by 6 bases, 9 bases remained unmatched. This chain's CDR3 is CASSLEDVGQGDEKLFF. The CDR3 DNA reads TGTGCCAGCAGCTTAGAGGACGTGGGACAGGGTGATGAAAAACTGTTTTTT. The variable domain in full, completed from reference TRBV7-9 and TRBJ1-4, reads DTGVSQNPRHKITKRGQNVTFRCDPISEHNRLYWYRQTLGQGPEFLTYFQNEAQLEKSRLLSDRFSAERPKGSFSTLEIQRTEQGDSAMYLCASSLEDVGQGDEKLFFGSGTQLSVL.

The genes are TRBV7-3 and TRBJ2-1; tentatively, D is TRBD2 (6 bases). The CDR3 is 15 amino acids. The V end was cut by 4 bases, the J end by 0 bases, with 10 bases between. Germline V CDR1 and CDR2: SGHTA, FQGTGA. CDR3 in DNA: TGTGCCAGCAGCTCCGGACTAACCTCCTACAATGAGCAGTTCTTC. Translation gives CASSSGLTSYNEQFF.

The chain joins TRBV11-3 to TRBJ2-7; D tentatively fits TRBD1 or TRBD2 (5 bases each). The V end lost 1 base, the J end lost 2 bases, and 15 bases lay between the germline ends. The CDR3 consists of 16 residues. CDR1 is SGHNT and CDR2 is YENEEA in the germline V gene. The CDR3 loop is CASSLGMGTDPYEQYF. The CDR3 DNA reads TGTGCCAGCAGCTTAGGGATGGGGACGGATCCCTACGAGCAGTACTTC.

The CDR3 protein is CASSPQGGNEQFF. CDR3 bases: TGTGCCAGCTCACCACAGGGTGGGAATGAGCAGTTCTTC. The chain couples TRBV18 to TRBJ2-1; D unresolved. The V and J ends lost 1 base and 7 bases respectively, with 8 bases between them. The CDR3 totals 13 residues. Germline V gene data show CDR1 as KGHSH and CDR2 as LQKENI. Full variable domain (rest looked up from reference TRBV18 and TRBJ2-1): NAGVMQNPRHLVRRRGQEARLRCSPMKGHSHVYWYRQLPEEGLKFMVYLQKENIIDESGMPKERFSAEFPKEGPSILRIQQVVRGDSAAYFCASSPQGGNEQFFGPGTRLTVL.

The rearrangement links TRBV7-6 to TRBJ2-2; D possibly corresponds to TRBD1 (6 bases). Germline CDR1 and CDR2: SGHVS and FNYEAQ. The CDR3 length is 16 residues. V was trimmed by 5 bases and J by 7 bases, leaving 20 bases between them. The chain's CDR3 is CASSRSGGQRIGELFF. The DNA of the CDR3 is TGTGCCAGCAGCCGAAGCGGAGGACAGAGGATCGGGGAGCTGTTTTTT.

This clone was counted once. The rearrangement links TRBV5-1 to TRBJ1-4; D unclear. Trimming removed 0 bases at V and 13 bases at J, with 13 bases between. Germline V lookup: CDR1 SGHRS, CDR2 YFSETQ. CDR3 length equals 13 residues. The CDR3, as DNA: TGCGCCAGCAGCTTGGGGGCCGAAGGGAGACTGTTTTTT. Residues: CASSLGAEGRLFF.

The J gene is TRBJ2-1, the V gene TRBV7-2; 7 positions match TRBD1. The CDR3 is 15 amino acids. The V gene end was trimmed by 5 bases and the J gene end by 0 bases; junction bases not matched to a gene: 4. CDR1 SGHTA and CDR2 FQGNSA come from the germline V gene. CDR3 sequence (DNA): TGTGCCAGCAGCCTCGACAGGGTCTCCTACAATGAGCAGTTCTTC. This translates into CASSLDRVSYNEQFF. The variable domain in full, with the rest retrieved from reference TRBV7-2 and TRBJ2-1, is GAGVSQSPSNKVTEKGKDVELRCDPISGHTALYWYRQSLGQGLEFLIYFQGNSAPDKSGLPSDRFSAERTGGSVSTLTIQRTQQEDSAVYLCASSLDRVSYNEQFFGPGTRLTVL.

J is TRBJ2-1 and V is TRBV7-2; 11 bases align to TRBD1. Trimming at V came to 2 bases and at J to 9 bases, leaving 9 bases not matched to a gene. CDR3 length: 16 amino acids. CDR1 and CDR2 from the germline V gene are SGHTA and FQGNSA. The CDR3 DNA follows: TGTGCCAGCAGCTTAAGTGTCGGGACAGGGGGTTTTGAGCAGTTCTTC. Translation gives CASSLSVGTGGFEQFF.

The CDR3 sequence: CASSTRDPKDYGYTF. Here the CDR3 DNA reads TGTGCCAGCAGCACACGGGACCCAAAAGACTATGGCTACACCTTC. The chain is built from TRBV7-9 and TRBJ1-2, with D possibly matching TRBD1 (5 bases). This CDR3 spans 15 amino acids. With 5 bases removed from V and 3 bases from J, the gap between germline ends came to 16 bases. Germline V gene sequence: CDR1 SEHNR, CDR2 FQNEAQ (reference sequence).

J is TRBJ2-2 and V is TRBV5-1, with D possibly TRBD2 on 6 matching bases. Germline CDR1 and CDR2: SGHRS and YFSETQ. Trimming took off 8 bases at V and 4 bases at J, with 15 bases between the two ends. There are 14 residues in the CDR3. The CDR3 DNA sequence: TGCGCCAGTAAAAGGGACTTGAGCACCGGGGAGCTGTTTTTT. Translating it yields CASKRDLSTGELFF.

This chain connects TRBV28 to TRBJ2-2, with 12 nucleotides matching TRBD2. This CDR3 has 23 amino acids. Losses at the gene ends were 5 bases for V and 0 bases for J; bases not matched to a gene: 22. Germline V gene data show CDR1 as MDHEN and CDR2 as SYDVKM. The CDR3 is CASSTPLSLAGGPNSPNTGELFF. CDR3 nucleotides: TGTGCCAGCAGTACACCTCTATCACTAGCGGGAGGACCCAACTCACCGAACACCGGGGAGCTGTTTTTT.

A single count supports this clone. The V gene is TRBV6-1, the J gene TRBJ1-1; possible D gene TRBD1, 6 bases. CDR1 is MNHNS and CDR2 is SASEGT in the germline V gene. The CDR3 is 15 residues long. Trimming pared 2 bases from V and 4 bases from J, leaving 14 bases between. In nucleotides, the CDR3 is TGTGCCAGCAGTGAAATTAAGGGGGGGATCACTGAAGCTTTCTTT. As protein: CASSEIKGGITEAFF.

This clone showed up just once. The chain couples TRBV27 to TRBJ2-1, with D perhaps TRBD2 (5 bases). Germline CDR1 reads MNHEY; CDR2 reads SMNVEV (reference sequence). This CDR3 comprises 13 residues. Trimming pared 0 bases from V and 10 bases from J, leaving 10 bases between. The CDR3: CASSLSSSVEQFF. CDR3 DNA sequence: TGTGCCAGCAGTTTATCAAGTAGCGTCGAGCAGTTCTTC.

The chain combines TRBV4-2 with TRBJ2-5; TRBD2 is a possible D gene (7 bases). This CDR3 spans 16 amino acids. Germline CDR1 reads LGHNA; CDR2 reads YNFKEQ. Deletions cut 3 bases from V and 5 bases from J, with 19 bases between. The CDR3 bases are TGTGCCAGCAGCCAGGCCTCTGCGGGGGCGGTGGAGACCCAGTACTTC. Translating gives CASSQASAGAVETQYF.

V usage is TRBV13 and J usage is TRBJ2-4, with D tentatively TRBD2 (6 bases). This CDR3 is built from 17 residues. Germline V gene data show CDR1 as PRHDT and CDR2 as FYEKMQ (reference sequence). The V end lost 1 base, the J end lost 0 bases, and 13 bases lay between the germline ends. The CDR3 DNA reads as TGTGCCAGCAGCTTAGCGGGGGAGGCCCTAGCCAAAAACATTCAGTACTTC. Amino acid sequence: CASSLAGEALAKNIQYF.

The rearrangement joins TRBV25-1 to TRBJ2-1, with a weak D call TRBD1 (5 bases). This CDR3 comprises 14 residues. V was clipped by 3 bases and J by 3 bases, with 9 bases between them. CDR1 and CDR2 (germline): MGHDK, SYGVNS. CDR3 in amino acids: CASSDSGFYNEQFF. CDR3 in DNA: TGTGCCAGCAGTGATTCAGGGTTCTACAATGAGCAGTTCTTC.

This clone was seen just once. The chain recombines TRBV28 with TRBJ1-1; D call uncertain. V was pared by 7 bases and J by 3 bases, with 21 bases between. Germline lookup yields CDR1 MDHEN and CDR2 SYDVKM. The CDR3 has 16 amino acids. CDR3 nucleotide sequence: TGTGCCAGCAACGAAATCAGCCGGACGGAAGACACTGAAGCTTTCTTT. This codes for CASNEISRTEDTEAFF.

This chain joins TRBV19 and TRBJ1-2; 9 positions match TRBD1. The V segment lost 3 bases and the J segment 2 bases; nucleotides outside the gene matches: 1. There are 14 residues in the CDR3. CDR1 LNHDA and CDR2 SQIVND come from the germline V gene (reference sequence). CDR3 in DNA: TGTGCCAGTAGTATTGGGACAGGGAACTATGGCTACACCTTC. Protein: CASSIGTGNYGYTF.